The following is a T cell receptor (beta chain) sequence with its context. There are a few counts of this clone. There is no known antigen for this receptor. The record has no base qualities; no much larger clone is one base away. The sample comes from a study of T cell responses to AZD1222 COVID-19 vaccine (dated by TCRdb to the early 2020s). At the level of the whole study: AZD1222 recipients whose second dose came at about 4 weeks and those whose second dose came at about 12 weeks were combined into one group, since spike-specific TCR depth and breadth did not differ between the two schedules. Trial participants were enrolled by age into subgroups of 18-55, 56-69 and 70-plus years, and 148, 28 and 57 TCR-sequenced participants, respectively, were included in these subgroups. A total of over 230 trial participants underwent TCR sequencing, of whom roughly 210 received two doses of AZD1222 and about 25 received two doses of the MenACWY control vaccine. The full study reports these points: Spike-specific TCR breadth and depth rose significantly after two AZD1222 doses compared with day 0 and with MenACWY recipients. Participants were mostly white British, with more females than males. The authors suggested clonal diversity may have been underestimated. Conclusions about previously exposed vaccinees are limited, since just a handful of AZD1222 recipients were seropositive for SARS-CoV-2 at baseline. Reportedly, close to half of the unique spike-specific TCRs recognized epitopes lying outside the regions that are mutated in the B.1.351 and B.1.1.7 variants. The 56-69-year group was small, and its depth increase did not reach significance, likely because of low power. Because no day 14 peak-response samples were available, the repertoires could be characterized only after the peak T cell response. Vaccine-associated CD4 TCRs spanned the whole spike protein, with dominant responses in regions 160-218 and 743-854.

What this sample's time point label stands for: baseline before first vaccination. Vaccinee samples were obtained from the UK trials COV001 and COV002, which included a single-blind randomized controlled phase 2/3 trial of AZD1222 (ChAdOx1 nCoV-19) in healthy adults. Trial participant PBMC samples were collected at day 0 and day 28 after the second dose for TCRbeta chain sequencing. The CDR3 regions of human TCRbeta chains were analyzed by immunosequencing. From the authors' description of their analysis: Repertoire TCRs were checked for matches against a reference library of SARS-CoV-2-specific TCRs that had been generated using the MIRA antigen-specificity platform. Breadth was defined as the fraction of unique TCRs that were SARS-CoV-2-associated. Depth was defined as the fraction of total T cells that were SARS-CoV-2-associated. Using the MIRA data, each spike-specific TCR was mapped to the spike region that the TCR reacts to and placed in a CD4 or CD8 class. Log10-transformed breadth and depth values were compared by one-way ANOVA with Sidak's multiple comparisons tests. TCRdb took over this immuneACCESS table, retaining in-frame rearrangements with V and J assigned. Such tables are incomplete; in checked studies, under half of the missing clones stem from an unresolved V gene, and the remainder is unexplained. V and J calls and clone size are copied from that table; D and trimming were computed from the DNA. In all, the sample holds more than 85,000 clones, and around 82% of those were seen once. Jointly, the top ten make up more than 15% of the sample.

The CDR3 covers 13 residues, taking in both the cysteine and the phenylalanine. Solely the CDR3 DNA is kept, with 39 bases framed from the first base. From the germline V gene (reference sequence), CDR1 is LNHDA and CDR2 is SQIVND. Trimming removed 6 bases from V and 5 bases from J; the gene matches leave 3 bases unexplained. This chain joins TRBV19 to TRBJ2-2, and TRBD1 matches 7 of the central bases. The sequence was obtained from an adult in good health. The sequencing here drew on peripheral blood, taken on day 0 of AZD1222 vaccination. The CDR3 loop reads CASRTGFTGELFF. The nucleotide sequence reads as follows: TGTGCCAGTAGGACAGGGTTTACCGGGGAGCTGTTTTTT.